Below, 17 T cell receptor beta chains from the same sample are listed, as sequenced in a study of OX40 agonist ivuxolimab in advanced cancers. Profiling relied on immunoSEQ multiplex PCR, and the TCRdb table lists in-frame clones only, not all of them. The profile shows some 90,000 clones, about 93% of them singletons. Here the sequenced sample was CD4+ or CD8+ T cells sorted from blood, taken in a trial of the OX40 agonist ivuxolimab. The source is an adult with an advanced solid tumor such as melanoma, head and neck, liver or kidney cancer.

V and J are TRBV19 and TRBJ2-7; 7 nucleotides match TRBD1. The CDR3 totals 16 residues. Germline loops: CDR1 LNHDA, CDR2 SQIVND (reference sequence). The trim removed 5 bases at V and 4 bases at J, leaving 14 bases unmatched. CDR3 amino acids: CASSPTGVSIGYEQYF. Written as DNA, the CDR3 is TGTGCCAGTAGTCCTACAGGGGTTAGCATTGGGTACGAGCAGTACTTC.

The CDR3 nucleotides read TGTGCCAGCAGCCGGGAGAGGACCTACGAGCAGTACTTC. Residues: CASSRERTYEQYF. This chain connects TRBV11-2 to TRBJ2-7, with D maybe TRBD2 (6 bases). The CDR3 has 13 residues. Trimming removed 5 bases at V and 2 bases at J, with 10 bases between. Per the germline V gene, CDR1 is SGHAT and CDR2 is FQNNGV.

V usage is TRBV27 and J usage is TRBJ1-3; D remains ambiguous. Germline CDR1 is MNHEY and CDR2 is SMNVEV (reference sequence). The CDR3 has 12 amino acids. The V end was cut by 8 bases, the J end by 0 bases, with 5 bases between. In DNA, the CDR3 is TGTGCCAGCGTTTCCTCTGGAAACACCATATATTTT. The encoded protein is CASVSSGNTIYF.

The rearrangement uses TRBV12-2 and TRBJ2-7; the table names TRBD1, a call not compared with the DNA. TRBV12-2 is reported as a pseudogene. This CDR3 region has 16 residues. The CDR3 spells CASRLVAGQGKNEQYF. The CDR3 DNA sequence: TGTGCAAGTCGCTTAGTGGCGGGACAGGGAAAGAACGAGCAGTACTTC.

This chain connects TRBV19 to TRBJ2-5; D gene unclear. The CDR3 spans 14 residues. From germline, CDR1 is LNHDA and CDR2 SQIVND (reference sequence). Trimming removed 5 bases at V and 5 bases at J, with 15 bases between. The CDR3 sequence is CASSPLTNGETQYF. CDR3 nucleotides: TGTGCCAGTAGTCCCTTGACAAATGGGGAGACCCAGTACTTC.

This clone was seen once. The chain employs TRBV6-5 and TRBJ2-1; 8 bases fit TRBD2. The germline CDR1 and CDR2 sequences are MNHEY and SVGAGI. This CDR3 has 15 residues. With V trimmed by 6 bases and J by 0 bases, 4 bases remained unmatched. The CDR3 nucleotides read TGTGCCAGCAGCGAGAGCGGGAGCTCCTACAATGAGCAGTTCTTC. Translating it yields CASSESGSSYNEQFF.

This chain joins TRBV30 and TRBJ2-1; 8 bases are shared with TRBD2. CDR3 length equals 14 residues. Germline CDR1 is GTSNPN and CDR2 is SVGIG (reference sequence). J gave up 3 bases and V 1 base, and 2 bases lay outside the gene matches. CDR3: CAWSGLAFYNEQFF. CDR3 sequence (DNA): TGTGCCTGGAGTGGACTAGCGTTCTACAATGAGCAGTTCTTC.

CDR3 bases: TGCGCCAGCAGCCTTAACCCCATAAGGGCAGATACGCAGTATTTT. It translates to CASSLNPIRADTQYF. The V and J genes are TRBV5-1 and TRBJ2-3, with unresolved D. Germline lookup yields CDR1 SGHRS and CDR2 YFSETQ. This CDR3 has 15 amino acids. The V end was cut by 4 bases, the J end by 4 bases, with 16 bases between.

The chain has TRBV15 and TRBJ2-4; 7 bases fit TRBD2. Per the germline V gene, CDR1 is LNHNV and CDR2 is YYDKDF (reference sequence). J was trimmed by 9 bases and V by 1 base; bases with no gene match: 6. The CDR3 consists of 14 residues. Written as DNA, the CDR3 is TGTGCCACCAGCAGAGGGGAACCGGGGGGCATTCAGTACTTC. Translated: CATSRGEPGGIQYF.

V gene TRBV6-5 combines with J gene TRBJ2-5; 8 bases are a match to TRBD1. Germline assignment: CDR1 MNHEY and CDR2 SVGAGI. The trim removed 8 bases at V and 3 bases at J, leaving 8 bases unmatched. The CDR3 is made up of 14 amino acids. Here the CDR3 DNA reads TGTGCCAGCGCGGAGGACAGGGTAAAAGAGACCCAGTACTTC. It is translated as CASAEDRVKETQYF.

The chain employs TRBV6-6 and TRBJ2-5; TRBD2 matches at 13 bases. V lost 7 bases, J lost 7 bases, and 9 bases stayed unmatched. Germline loops: CDR1 MNHNY, CDR2 SVGAGI (reference sequence). The CDR3 sequence is 15 residues long. The CDR3 DNA reads TGTGCCAGCACCCTGGGACTAGCGGGATCCGGGACCCAGTACTTC. Its translation: CASTLGLAGSGTQYF.

This chain links TRBV2 with TRBJ2-2; TRBD2 aligns across 9 bases. The junction had 7 bases not matched to a gene; V was cut back by 3 bases and J by 5 bases. Germline loops: CDR1 SNHLY, CDR2 FYNNEI. CDR3 length equals 16 residues. CDR3 in amino acids: CASSEPSSGRTGELFF. DNA of the CDR3: TGTGCCAGCAGTGAGCCCTCGAGCGGGAGGACCGGGGAGCTGTTTTTT.

This clone appeared a single time. DNA of the CDR3: TGTGCCAGCAGTACGACAGGGGGCCCGTACGAGCAGTACTTC. Encoded protein: CASSTTGGPYEQYF. The chain combines TRBV6-5 with TRBJ2-7; 10 bases agree with TRBD1. Germline CDR1 MNHEY, CDR2 SVGAGI. With V trimmed by 5 bases and J by 4 bases, 5 bases remained unmatched. The CDR3 sequence is 14 residues long.

The chain links TRBV7-3 to TRBJ2-2, with 12 bases lining up with TRBD2. The CDR3 has 17 amino acids. Germline V gene sequence: CDR1 SGHTA, CDR2 FQGTGA. V lost 6 bases and J lost 1; bases outside the gene matches: 6. For the CDR3, the DNA is TGTGCCAGCAGTTTGACTAGCGGGAGTGAGAACACCGGGGAGCTGTTTTTT. This gives the protein CASSLTSGSENTGELFF.

This chain joins TRBV4-3 and TRBJ1-4; D is perhaps TRBD1 (5 bases). Germline V lookup: CDR1 LGHNA, CDR2 YSLEER. The CDR3 totals 17 residues. V lost 4 bases, J lost 0 bases, and 15 bases lay in between. CDR3 coding DNA: TGCGCCAGCAGCCGAGCTAATACGGGGGCAACTAATGAAAAACTGTTTTTT. Protein: CASSRANTGATNEKLFF.

In its sample, this clone was seen once. The chain combines TRBV4-2 with TRBJ2-2; no clear D gene. Germline V gene data show CDR1 as LGHNA and CDR2 as YNFKEQ. Trimming shortened V by 1 base and J by 0 bases, and 6 bases separated the two germline ends. The CDR3 totals 15 residues. CDR3 protein: CASSQGQANTGELFF. The CDR3 DNA follows: TGTGCCAGCAGCCAAGGCCAGGCGAACACCGGGGAGCTGTTTTTT.

This sequence joins TRBV10-1 and TRBJ2-5, with D perhaps given as TRBD1 or TRBD2 (5 bases each). Trimming pared 6 bases from V and 5 bases from J, leaving 22 bases between. The CDR3 loop spans 16 amino acids. Looked up from germline, CDR1 is WNHNN and CDR2 is SYGVQD (reference sequence). The CDR3 reads CASRTALGEWVETQYF. In nucleotides, the CDR3 is TGCGCCAGCAGGACGGCGTTGGGGGAGTGGGTGGAGACCCAGTACTTC.